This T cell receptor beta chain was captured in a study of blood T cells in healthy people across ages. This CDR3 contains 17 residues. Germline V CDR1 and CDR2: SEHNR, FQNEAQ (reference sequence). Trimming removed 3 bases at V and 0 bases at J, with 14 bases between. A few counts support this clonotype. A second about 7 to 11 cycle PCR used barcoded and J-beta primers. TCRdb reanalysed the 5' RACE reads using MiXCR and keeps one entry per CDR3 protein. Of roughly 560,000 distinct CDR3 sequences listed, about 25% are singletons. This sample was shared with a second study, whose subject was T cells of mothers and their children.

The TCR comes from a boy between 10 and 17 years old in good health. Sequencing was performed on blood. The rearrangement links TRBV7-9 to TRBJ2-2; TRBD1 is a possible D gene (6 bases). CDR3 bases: TGTGCCAGCAGCTTGTTACCAGGGGCAGCGAACACCGGGGAGCTGTTTTTT. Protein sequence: CASSLLPGAANTGELFF.